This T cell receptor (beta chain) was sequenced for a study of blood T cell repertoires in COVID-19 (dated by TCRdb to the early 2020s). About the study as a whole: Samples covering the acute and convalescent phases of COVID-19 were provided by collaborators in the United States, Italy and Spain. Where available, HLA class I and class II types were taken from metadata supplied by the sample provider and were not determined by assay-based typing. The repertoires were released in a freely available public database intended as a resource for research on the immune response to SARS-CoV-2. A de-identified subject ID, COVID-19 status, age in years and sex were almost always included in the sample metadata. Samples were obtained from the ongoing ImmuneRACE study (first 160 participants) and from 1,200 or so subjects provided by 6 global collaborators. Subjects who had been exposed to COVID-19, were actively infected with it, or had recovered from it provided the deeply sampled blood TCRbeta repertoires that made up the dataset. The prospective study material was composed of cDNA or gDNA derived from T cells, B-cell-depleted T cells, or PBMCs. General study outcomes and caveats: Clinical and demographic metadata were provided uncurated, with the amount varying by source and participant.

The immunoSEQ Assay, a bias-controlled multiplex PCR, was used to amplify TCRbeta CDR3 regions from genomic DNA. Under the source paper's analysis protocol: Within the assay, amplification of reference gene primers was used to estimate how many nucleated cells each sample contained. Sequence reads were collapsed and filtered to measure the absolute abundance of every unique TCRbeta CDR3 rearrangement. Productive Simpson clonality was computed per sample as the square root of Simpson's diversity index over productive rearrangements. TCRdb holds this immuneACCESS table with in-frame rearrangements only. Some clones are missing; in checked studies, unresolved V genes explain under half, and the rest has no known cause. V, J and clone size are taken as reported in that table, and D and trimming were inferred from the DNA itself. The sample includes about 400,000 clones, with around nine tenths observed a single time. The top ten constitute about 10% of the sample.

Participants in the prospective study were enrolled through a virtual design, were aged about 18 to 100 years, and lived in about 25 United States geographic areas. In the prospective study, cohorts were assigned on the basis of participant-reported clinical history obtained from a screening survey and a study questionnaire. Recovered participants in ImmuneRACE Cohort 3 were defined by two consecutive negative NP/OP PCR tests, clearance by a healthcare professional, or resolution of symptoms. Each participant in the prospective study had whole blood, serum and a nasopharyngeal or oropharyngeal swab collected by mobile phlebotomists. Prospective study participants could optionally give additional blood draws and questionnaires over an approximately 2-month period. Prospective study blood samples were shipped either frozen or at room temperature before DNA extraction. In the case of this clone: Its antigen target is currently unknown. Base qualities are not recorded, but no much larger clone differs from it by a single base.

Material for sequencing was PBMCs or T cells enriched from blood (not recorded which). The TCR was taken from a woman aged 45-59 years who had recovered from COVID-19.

DNA sequence: TGTGCCTCCACCGCCAGGGTGCTGAACACTGAAGCTTTCTTT. It specifies CASTARVLNTEAFF. The V and J segments used are TRBV2 and TRBJ1-1, and perhaps TRBD1 as D gene, on 5 matching bases. The CDR3 runs 14 amino acids, cysteine and phenylalanine included. The read is trimmed to its CDR3 DNA, 42 bases read in frame from base 1. CDR1 SNHLY and CDR2 FYNNEI were looked up in the germline V gene. Deletion took 11 bases off V and 0 bases off J, with a span of 16 bases between the germline ends.